These 29 T cell receptor beta chains share one sample of origin, sequenced in a study of T cell responses to AZD1222 COVID-19 vaccine. Clones were sequenced by immunoSEQ multiplex PCR, and TCRdb holds only the in-frame ones, with some missing. The sample has around 120,000 clones; about nine tenths are singletons. The source was peripheral blood, collected on day 0 of AZD1222 vaccination. Receptors originate from an adult in good health.

This chain connects TRBV10-3 to TRBJ1-1; D possibly corresponds to TRBD1 (5 bases). V gave up 10 bases and J gave up 0 bases, with 12 bases separating them. Germline loops: CDR1 ENHRY, CDR2 SYGVKD. The CDR3 sequence is 13 residues long. The CDR3 spells CATVTALNTEAFF. CDR3 bases: TGTGCCACCGTGACAGCTTTGAACACTGAAGCTTTCTTT.

This chain links TRBV6-2 or TRBV6-3 with TRBJ2-1; 12 bases align to TRBD2. With V trimmed by 6 bases and J by 7 bases, 10 bases remained unmatched. This CDR3 contains 16 residues. Germline loops: CDR1 MNHEY, CDR2 SVGEGT. The CDR3 protein is CASSRSRLAGENEQFF. DNA of the CDR3: TGTGCCAGCAGCAGAAGTAGACTAGCGGGAGAAAATGAGCAGTTCTTC.

The sample holds one count of this clone. V is TRBV7-2 and J is TRBJ2-5; perhaps TRBD1 as D (5 bases). CDR1 is SGHTA, CDR2 FQGNSA, per germline. This CDR3 is built from 15 residues. The V and J ends lost 0 bases and 2 bases respectively, with 10 bases between them. The CDR3 protein is CASSLALGLQETQYF. CDR3 nucleotide sequence: TGTGCCAGCAGCTTAGCGCTGGGGCTTCAAGAGACCCAGTACTTC.

In this sample, this clone turned up many times. The rearrangement links TRBV28 to TRBJ2-2; tentatively, D is TRBD2 (6 bases). This CDR3 contains 14 residues. V was clipped by 5 bases and J by 7 bases, with 14 bases between them. In germline, CDR1 is MDHEN, CDR2 SYDVKM. The CDR3 nucleotides are TGTGCCAGCAGTCGCTCTAGCGCTAGCGGGGAGCTGTTTTTT. Its translation: CASSRSSASGELFF.

The V and J genes are TRBV28 and TRBJ2-7; 8 bases agree with TRBD1. V was clipped by 2 bases and J by 0 bases; unmatched bases: 0. CDR1 MDHEN and CDR2 SYDVKM come from the germline V gene. This CDR3 is 14 amino acids long. CDR3 sequence reads: CASSLTGGSYEQYF. Written as DNA, the CDR3 is TGTGCCAGCAGTTTAACAGGGGGCTCCTACGAGCAGTACTTC.

This clone is a singleton in its sample. At one end the junction does not follow the germline gene, possibly because of a read error. The chain recombines TRBV7-2 with TRBJ2-7; tentatively, D is TRBD1 or TRBD2 (6 bases each). Germline V gene lookup returns CDR1 SGHTA and CDR2 FQGNSA. CDR3 length: 15 amino acids. The chain's CDR3 is CASRLGRDKIYEQYF. The DNA of the CDR3 is TGTGCCAGCAGATTAGGGCGGGACAAGATCTACGAGCAGTACTTC. The full variable domain, rest sourced from reference TRBV7-2 and TRBJ2-7, is GAGVSQSPSNKVTEKGKDVELRCDPISGHTALYWYRQSLGQGLEFLIYFQGNSAPDKSGLPSDRFSAERTGGSVSTLTIQRTQQEDSAVYLCASRLGRDKIYEQYFGPGTRLTVT.

This clone has just a few counts. The rearrangement joins TRBV20-1 to TRBJ2-5; D gene ambiguous. The CDR3 sequence is 11 residues long. Germline CDR1 is DFQATT and CDR2 is SNEGSKA (reference sequence). V was cut by 4 bases and J by 4 bases, with 7 bases left in between. The CDR3 DNA sequence: TGCAGTGCTATGTGGGGAGAGACCCAGTACTTC. Its protein is CSAMWGETQYF.

The rearrangement links TRBV6-5 to TRBJ2-5; tentative D call: TRBD1 (6 bases). Looked up from germline, CDR1 is MNHEY and CDR2 is SVGAGI. Trimming took 7 bases from V and 3 from J, leaving 12 bases between them. The CDR3 loop spans 13 amino acids. The DNA for the CDR3 is TGTGCCAGCAACGTAAAGGGGGAAGAGACCCAGTACTTC. This encodes CASNVKGEETQYF.

In its sample, this clone was seen a few times. The V gene is TRBV6-2 or TRBV6-3, the J gene TRBJ1-3, with D possibly matching TRBD1 (5 bases). The CDR3 runs to 16 residues. Looked up from germline, CDR1 is MNHEY and CDR2 is SVGEGT. V was trimmed by 5 bases and J by 0 bases, leaving 14 bases between them. This CDR3 reads CASSPTGRSSGNTIYF. The CDR3 DNA reads as TGTGCCAGCAGTCCAACGGGACGTAGCTCTGGAAACACCATATATTTT.

The chain couples TRBV5-6 to TRBJ2-1; D not resolved. The ends were cut back, 7 bases at V and 7 bases at J, with 15 bases in the middle. CDR3 size: 13 residues. The germline V gene has CDR1 SGHDT and CDR2 YYEEEE. The CDR3, as DNA: TGTGCCAGCCAGACTGGGCTCGGGAATGAGCAGTTCTTC. This gives the protein CASQTGLGNEQFF. Filled out from reference TRBV5-6 and TRBJ2-1, the complete variable domain reads DAGVTQSPTHLIKTRGQQVTLRCSPKSGHDTVSWYQQALGQGPQFIFQYYEEEERQRGNFPDRFSGHQFPNYSSELNVNALLLGDSALYLCASQTGLGNEQFFGPGTRLTVL.

V is TRBV18 and J is TRBJ1-2, with TRBD1 matching over 8 bases. The CDR3 runs 14 residues. The J segment lost 4 bases and the V segment lost 4 bases, leaving 5 bases of the junction unmatched. Germline lookup yields CDR1 KGHSH and CDR2 LQKENI. The chain's CDR3 is CASSRGTGGYGYTF. The CDR3 DNA reads as TGTGCCAGCTCACGTGGGACAGGCGGCTATGGCTACACCTTC.

This clone occurred once. The chain combines TRBV7-2 with TRBJ2-7, with 10 bases that match TRBD2. CDR3 length: 17 residues. Unmatched junction bases numbered 10, after V lost 0 bases and J lost 5 bases. Germline V gives CDR1 SGHTA, CDR2 FQGNSA. The chain's CDR3 is CASSLAASGSFFHEQYF. CDR3 DNA sequence: TGTGCCAGCAGCTTAGCAGCTAGCGGGAGTTTTTTCCACGAGCAGTACTTC.

The CDR3: CASSPGNTEAFF. The CDR3 nucleotides read TGTGCCAGCTCACCGGGGAACACTGAAGCTTTCTTT. This chain uses TRBV18 with TRBJ1-1; D remains ambiguous. V lost 3 bases to trimming and J lost 1 base, with 3 bases between them. The germline V gene encodes CDR1 KGHSH and CDR2 LQKENI. There are 12 residues in the CDR3. Full variable domain (remainder filled in from reference TRBV18 and TRBJ1-1): NAGVMQNPRHLVRRRGQEARLRCSPMKGHSHVYWYRQLPEEGLKFMVYLQKENIIDESGMPKERFSAEFPKEGPSILRIQQVVRGDSAAYFCASSPGNTEAFFGQGTRLTVV.

The chain couples TRBV5-1 to TRBJ2-3, with TRBD1 matching over 7 bases. V trimming: 4 bases; J trimming: 3 bases; junction bases outside the gene matches: 5. The CDR3 length is 14 residues. Per the germline V gene, CDR1 is SGHRS and CDR2 is YFSETQ. The CDR3: CASSAIQGTDTQYF. The CDR3 coding sequence is TGCGCCAGCAGCGCGATACAGGGGACAGATACGCAGTATTTT.

This clone occurred once. The chain employs TRBV5-4 and TRBJ1-1; TRBD1 might be the D (5 bases). CDR1 and CDR2 (germline): SGHNT, YYREEE (reference sequence). Trimming left V 0 bases short and J 5 bases short, with 11 bases between. This CDR3 region has 14 residues. CDR3 DNA: TGTGCCAGCAGCTTGGGGGGGGGAAGAACTGAAGCTTTCTTT. Protein product: CASSLGGGRTEAFF. The full variable domain, rest sourced from reference TRBV5-4 and TRBJ1-1, is ETGVTQSPTHLIKTRGQQVTLRCSSQSGHNTVSWYQQALGQGPQFIFQYYREEENGRGNFPPRFSGLQFPNYSSELNVNALELDDSALYLCASSLGGGRTEAFFGQGTRLTVV.

The J gene is TRBJ2-7, the V gene TRBV10-3; a weak D match, TRBD1 (6 bases). The CDR3 is 14 residues long. Trimming shortened V by 4 bases and J by 3 bases, and 13 bases separated the two germline ends. Germline lookup yields CDR1 ENHRY and CDR2 SYGVKD. The CDR3 coding sequence is TGTGCCATCAGTGGGATAGGGGGTGTCTACGAGCAGTACTTC. Protein: CAISGIGGVYEQYF.

The chain carries TRBV6-5 and TRBJ2-7; TRBD1 matches 10 bases. CDR1 is MNHEY, CDR2 SVGAGI, per germline. There are 14 residues in the CDR3. V shed 5 bases and J 6 bases; nucleotides not matched to a gene: 7. This CDR3 reads CASSPQDRGSEQYF. The CDR3 region has the DNA TGTGCCAGCAGTCCTCAGGACAGGGGGTCCGAGCAGTACTTC.

The chain is built from TRBV5-5 and TRBJ2-3; the D gene is possibly TRBD2 (6 bases). V lost 2 bases, J lost 2 bases, and 15 bases lay in between. The CDR3 length is 16 residues. Germline V lookup: CDR1 SGHKS, CDR2 YYEKEE (reference sequence). In DNA, the CDR3 is TGTGCCAGCAGCTTCCGCGGAAGCGGGCCCACAGATACGCAGTATTTT. Translation: CASSFRGSGPTDTQYF.

The V and J genes are TRBV4-3 and TRBJ1-1; perhaps TRBD1 as D (5 bases). V lost 0 bases and J lost 1, with 12 bases in between. The CDR3 covers 16 residues. CDR1 and CDR2 from the germline V gene are LGHNA and YSLEER. The chain's CDR3 is CASSQDHRGSNTEAFF. CDR3 DNA sequence: TGCGCCAGCAGCCAAGATCATAGGGGTTCGAACACTGAAGCTTTCTTT.

The chain uses TRBV18 and TRBJ1-1; D ambiguous. This CDR3 spans 12 amino acids. V was pared by 6 bases and J by 1 base, with 6 bases between. The germline V gene has CDR1 KGHSH and CDR2 LQKENI. CDR3: CASSPENTEAFF. CDR3 nucleotide sequence: TGTGCCAGCTCCCCAGAGAACACTGAAGCTTTCTTT.

The CDR3 coding sequence is TGTGCCAGCAGTTGGGGGGCGACCAATTCACCCCTCCACTTT. This translates into CASSWGATNSPLHF. The chain has TRBV27 and TRBJ1-6, with D perhaps TRBD1 (6 bases). The ends were cut back, 4 bases at V and 7 bases at J, with 11 bases in the middle. Germline-derived CDR1 and CDR2 are MNHEY and SMNVEV (reference sequence). The CDR3 has 14 amino acids.

The CDR3: CASSPSVWFEGYTF. The DNA of the CDR3 is TGCGCCAGCAGCCCCTCAGTTTGGTTTGAGGGCTACACCTTC. The chain recombines TRBV4-3 with TRBJ1-2; D unresolved. Trimming removed 4 bases from V and 8 bases from J, with 17 bases in between. The CDR3 contains 14 residues. In germline, CDR1 is LGHNA, CDR2 YSLEER.

CDR3 sequence (DNA): TGCGCCAGCAGCCAAGTCCCCGGGACCCAGTACTTC. Protein sequence: CASSQVPGTQYF. The chain links TRBV4-1 to TRBJ2-5; unclear D gene. The CDR3 is 12 residues long. V dropped 1 base and J dropped 7 bases, with 7 bases sitting between them. CDR1 and CDR2 (germline): MGHRA, YSYEKL.

The sample holds one count of this clone. The chain has TRBV2 and TRBJ2-7; possibly TRBD1 for D (5 bases). Trimming cost V 2 bases and J 6 bases, with 17 bases left between them. The germline V gene encodes CDR1 SNHLY and CDR2 FYNNEI. CDR3 length equals 15 residues. For the CDR3, the DNA is TGTGCCAGCAGTGAACAGGGCAGGGTAAAAAGCGAGCAGTACTTC. Protein: CASSEQGRVKSEQYF.

The chain combines TRBV19 with TRBJ2-1; no definite D call. V lost 3 bases and J lost 8, with 14 bases in between. In germline, CDR1 is LNHDA, CDR2 SQIVND (reference sequence). CDR3 length equals 14 residues. CDR3 amino acids: CASSMSVRTDEQFF. The CDR3 DNA reads as TGTGCCAGTAGTATGAGCGTCCGGACCGATGAGCAGTTCTTC.

V is TRBV2 and J is TRBJ2-7, with 8 bases identical to TRBD1. The V and J ends lost 5 bases and 3 bases, in that order; junction bases with no gene match: 3. CDR3 length equals 13 residues. CDR1 SNHLY and CDR2 FYNNEI come from the germline V gene. The chain's CDR3 is CASSPGQVYEQYF. CDR3 nucleotide sequence: TGTGCCAGCAGTCCGGGACAGGTCTACGAGCAGTACTTC. Full variable domain (remainder filled in from reference TRBV2 and TRBJ2-7): EPEVTQTPSHQVTQMGQEVILRCVPISNHLYFYWYRQILGQKVEFLVSFYNNEISEKSEIFDDQFSVERPDGSNFTLKIRSTKLEDSAMYFCASSPGQVYEQYFGPGTRLTVT.

This clone was seen a handful of times. This chain connects TRBV7-2 to TRBJ1-2; no clear D. Germline V gene data show CDR1 as SGHTA and CDR2 as FQGNSA. V lost 5 bases and J 6 bases, leaving 13 bases between the germline ends. The CDR3 loop spans 13 amino acids. The CDR3 sequence: CASSDSRDHGYTF. CDR3 in DNA: TGTGCCAGCAGCGATTCGAGGGATCATGGCTACACCTTC.

The genes are TRBV4-3 and TRBJ2-4, with D unclear. V was clipped by 4 bases and J by 6 bases, with 13 bases between them. Germline assignment: CDR1 LGHNA and CDR2 YSLEER. This CDR3 is built from 14 residues. Here the CDR3 DNA reads TGCGCCAGCAGCCTCGAGTACGGTGTAAACATTCAGTACTTC. Translated: CASSLEYGVNIQYF.

The chain is built from TRBV4-2 and TRBJ2-7, with 7 bases identical to TRBD1. The J segment lost 2 bases and the V segment lost 1 base, leaving 5 bases of the junction unmatched. This CDR3 has 15 residues. Looked up from germline, CDR1 is LGHNA and CDR2 is YNFKEQ. The CDR3 spells CASSQAFGTAYEQYF. The DNA for the CDR3 is TGTGCCAGCAGCCAAGCTTTCGGGACAGCCTACGAGCAGTACTTC.